Listed here are 3 T cell receptor beta chains from one sample, sequenced in a study of response to subunit inactivated influenza vaccine. Each CDR3 protein gets one entry after TCRdb re-called the RT-PCR reads with MiXCR. The sample carries 500,000 to 550,000 distinct CDR3 sequences, around 25% recorded once. The data were also submitted as part of a second study, on T cells expressing NK-cell markers. From that paper: TCR beta libraries carry UMIs added by 5'RACE template switching.

The input for sequencing was CD4+ T cells sorted from PBMCs, taken 12 days after vaccination. The receptors were sampled from a man between 45 and 60 years old who received an inactivated influenza vaccine.

This clonotype was observed a handful of times. The chain has TRBV12-3 or TRBV12-4 and TRBJ2-2, with no clear D. The CDR3 runs 12 residues. V was shortened by 3 bases and J by 6 bases, with 5 bases between the two germline ends. The CDR3 region is CASSFRPGELFF. The CDR3 DNA is TGTGCCAGCAGTTTTCGTCCCGGGGAGCTGTTTTTT.

The V gene is TRBV20-1, the J gene TRBJ2-7; 10 bases fit TRBD1. Trimming at V came to 5 bases and at J to 0 bases, leaving 4 bases not matched to a gene. This CDR3 is 14 amino acids long. The germline CDR1 and CDR2 sequences are DFQATT and SNEGSKA (reference sequence). The CDR3 DNA reads TGCAGTGCTGTCCGGGACAGGGGCTCCTACGAGCAGTACTTC. It encodes CSAVRDRGSYEQYF.

CDR3 residues: CASSQDPVNNEQFF. The CDR3 coding sequence is TGTGCCAGCAGCCAAGATCCAGTCAACAATGAGCAGTTCTTC. This rearrangement joins TRBV3-1 to TRBJ2-1, with D unclear. The length of the CDR3 is 14 residues. The germline V gene has CDR1 LGHDT and CDR2 YNNKEL (reference sequence). Trimming pared 0 bases from V and 5 bases from J, leaving 8 bases between.